These 25 T cell receptor beta chains were all obtained from the same sample, sequenced in a study of T-cell reconstitution after alpha-beta-depleted transplantation in children. The TCRbeta library incorporated unique molecular identifiers. Using its own MiXCR run on the PCR reads, TCRdb lists one record per CDR3 protein. This sample has roughly 300,000 distinct CDR3 sequences, with 11% found just once. Material: peripheral blood, obtained 180 days after TCRalphabeta/CD19-depleted stem cell transplant. The origin of the receptors is a male patient aged 2 to 10 who had a stem cell transplant for chronic granulomatous disease, so the T cells may come from the graft donor.

This clonotype occurred many times. The rearrangement uses TRBV5-1 and TRBJ2-5; D may be TRBD2 (6 bases). The CDR3 sequence is 15 residues long. V dropped 1 base and J dropped 7 bases, with 17 bases sitting between them. In germline, CDR1 is SGHRS, CDR2 YFSETQ. The CDR3 loop is CASSLNSGGLGTQYF. In DNA, the CDR3 is TGCGCCAGCAGCTTGAATAGCGGTGGGCTCGGGACCCAGTACTTC. The full variable domain, its missing parts supplied by reference TRBV5-1 and TRBJ2-5, is KAGVTQTPRYLIKTRGQQVTLSCSPISGHRSVSWYQQTPGQGLQFLFEYFSETQRNKGNFPGRFSGRQFSNSRSEMNVSTLELGDSALYLCASSLNSGGLGTQYFGPGTRLLVL.

In this sample, this clonotype turned up many times. The chain joins TRBV21-1 to TRBJ2-7; the table names TRBD2, a call not compared with the DNA. TRBV21-1 is a listed pseudogene. This CDR3 has 15 residues. CDR3 region: CASNPYSGRKGEQYF. The CDR3, as DNA: TGTGCCAGCAACCCCTATAGCGGGAGAAAGGGCGAGCAGTACTTC.

In this sample, this clonotype turned up many times. This rearrangement joins TRBV19 to TRBJ1-5; tentative D call: TRBD1 (5 bases). Germline CDR1 is LNHDA and CDR2 is SQIVND (reference sequence). V dropped 10 bases and J dropped 5 bases, with 15 bases sitting between them. This CDR3 has 13 amino acids. The CDR3 nucleotides read TGTGCCACCCGAGAACAGGTTCATCAGCCCCAGCATTTT. Residues: CATREQVHQPQHF.

With respect to this clonotype: A much larger clone lies one base from this, so it may be a read error. The rearrangement links TRBV12-3 or TRBV12-4 to TRBJ2-4; 10 positions agree with TRBD2. The CDR3 totals 18 residues. The CDR3 DNA sequence: TGTGCCAGCAGTTTAGGGACTAGCGGAATCTTAGCCAAAAACATTCAGAACTTC. Its translation: CASSLGTSGILAKNIQNF.

At least ten counts were recorded for this clonotype. The V gene is TRBV18, the J gene TRBJ2-5; D is possibly TRBD2 (6 bases). V was trimmed by 4 bases and J by 1 base, leaving 13 bases between them. The CDR3 loop spans 15 amino acids. Germline CDR1 is KGHSH and CDR2 is LQKENI. The CDR3 region is CASSQLAKLQETQYF. The CDR3 bases are TGTGCCAGCTCACAGCTAGCGAAGCTCCAAGAGACCCAGTACTTC.

This clonotype was counted ten times or more. The chain uses TRBV12-3 or TRBV12-4 and TRBJ2-3; D call uncertain. The CDR3 runs 15 residues. V lost 2 bases, J lost 1 base, and 10 bases lay in between. As DNA, the CDR3 is TGTGCCAGCAGTTTATTTGACGGGCGCACAGATACGCAGTATTTT. Its translation: CASSLFDGRTDTQYF.

This clonotype was seen at least ten times. CDR3 bases: TGCAGTGCGTTTCCCCCCTCGGGACTCCTCACAGATACGCAGTATTTT. Encoded protein: CSAFPPSGLLTDTQYF. The gene calls are TRBV20-1 and TRBJ2-3; D is possibly TRBD2 (6 bases). CDR3 length equals 16 residues. V was trimmed by 6 bases and J by 2 bases, leaving 21 bases between them. Germline V gene data show CDR1 as DFQATT and CDR2 as SNEGSKA (reference sequence).

The table lists this clonotype with many counts. The chain has TRBV5-6 and TRBJ1-5; 7 bases line up with TRBD1. Trimming cost V 3 bases and J 4 bases; bases outside gene matches: 7. Germline V gene sequence: CDR1 SGHDT, CDR2 YYEEEE. The CDR3 runs 15 residues. DNA for the CDR3: TGTGCCAGCAGCTCCTTGACAGGGCCGAATCAGCCCCAGCATTTT. This gives the protein CASSSLTGPNQPQHF.

This clonotype showed up many times. The genes are TRBV28 and TRBJ2-2, with 10 bases lining up with TRBD2. V dropped 6 bases and J dropped 5; count of bases not matched to a gene: 6. Germline values: CDR1 MDHEN, CDR2 SYDVKM. The CDR3 totals 15 residues. The CDR3 DNA is TGTGCCAGCAGACCTAGCGGGAGTTTAACCGGGGAGCTGTTTTTT. Its translation is CASRPSGSLTGELFF.

This clonotype was seen at least ten times. V is TRBV5-1 and J is TRBJ1-1, with 7 bases matching TRBD1. CDR3 length: 14 residues. V lost 4 bases, J lost 4 bases, and 7 bases stayed unmatched. The germline CDR1 and CDR2 sequences are SGHRS and YFSETQ. CDR3 sequence: CASSGGQRSTEAFF. The CDR3 DNA follows: TGCGCCAGCAGCGGGGGACAGCGATCCACTGAAGCTTTCTTT.

At least ten counts were recorded for this clonotype. CDR3 in amino acids: CASRLNRDQPQHF. The CDR3 DNA sequence: TGTGCCAGCAGATTAAACAGGGATCAGCCCCAGCATTTT. The chain employs TRBV2 and TRBJ1-5, with a tentative D call TRBD1 (6 bases). The CDR3 contains 13 residues. Germline V lookup: CDR1 SNHLY, CDR2 FYNNEI. V was trimmed by 6 bases and J by 5 bases, leaving 11 bases between them.

This clonotype was seen at least ten times. The chain uses TRBV7-4 and TRBJ2-7; no clear D. V lost 2 bases and J lost 7, with 9 bases in between. The germline CDR1 and CDR2 sequences are SGHVT and SQSDAQ. The CDR3 is 12 amino acids. The CDR3: CASSLKGGEQYF. CDR3 nucleotide sequence: TGTGCCAGCAGCTTAAAGGGTGGAGAGCAGTACTTC.

This clonotype was seen a few times. The J gene is TRBJ2-3, the V gene TRBV19; D unresolved. The CDR3 contains 11 residues. V lost 10 bases and J 6 bases, leaving 11 bases between the germline ends. Per germline, CDR1 LNHDA and CDR2 SQIVND (reference sequence). This CDR3 is CATKHADTQYF. The CDR3 nucleotides are TGTGCCACCAAACACGCGGATACGCAGTATTTT.

This clonotype was picked up many times. J is TRBJ2-1 and V is TRBV20-1; TRBD2 aligns across 9 bases. V shed 3 bases, J shed 7 bases, and the junction held 13 bases outside the gene matches. Germline V gene data show CDR1 as DFQATT and CDR2 as SNEGSKA (reference sequence). The CDR3 has 16 amino acids. CDR3: CSASARGSGRRNEQFF. The CDR3 nucleotides read TGCAGTGCTAGTGCCCGTGGTAGCGGGAGACGAAATGAGCAGTTCTTC.

This clonotype was observed many times. This chain uses TRBV5-1 with TRBJ1-6, with unresolved D. The CDR3 consists of 16 residues. V was cut by 0 bases and J by 1 base, with 8 bases left in between. Germline V gives CDR1 SGHRS, CDR2 YFSETQ. CDR3 bases: TGCGCCAGCAGCTTGGTTTCGGCTTCCTATAATTCACCCCTCCACTTT. It is translated as CASSLVSASYNSPLHF.

This clonotype was found many times. J is TRBJ2-1 and V is TRBV5-6; a possible D gene is TRBD1 (6 bases). V lost 1 base to trimming and J lost 8 bases, with 10 bases between them. There are 13 residues in the CDR3. Per the germline V gene, CDR1 is SGHDT and CDR2 is YYEEEE. The CDR3 loop reads CASSLSGAYEQFF. Here the CDR3 DNA reads TGTGCCAGCAGCTTGTCAGGGGCGTATGAGCAGTTCTTC.

This clonotype was seen more than once but under ten times. The chain is built from TRBV27 and TRBJ1-6; D is uncertain. The V gene lost 2 bases and the J gene lost 11 bases, with 7 bases spanning the gap. Germline CDR1 MNHEY, CDR2 SMNVEV (reference sequence). This CDR3 comprises 12 residues. CDR3: CASSLNGAPLHF. The CDR3 DNA sequence: TGTGCCAGCAGTTTAAACGGAGCACCCCTCCACTTT.

This chain connects TRBV20-1 to TRBJ1-2; perhaps TRBD1 as D (5 bases). CDR1 is DFQATT and CDR2 is SNEGSKA in the germline V gene (reference sequence). This CDR3 spans 13 amino acids. Trimming took off 0 bases at V and 7 bases at J, with 12 bases between the two ends. The CDR3 sequence is CSARDRPGSGYTF. The CDR3 nucleotides are TGCAGTGCTAGAGATCGTCCAGGGTCTGGCTACACCTTC.

This sequence joins TRBV12-3 or TRBV12-4 and TRBJ2-1; 7 nucleotides match TRBD2. This CDR3 region has 13 residues. V was clipped by 7 bases and J by 9 bases; unmatched bases: 9. DNA for the CDR3: TGTGCCAGCACCTCGGCCCAGCGGGGTGAGCAGTTCTTC. Protein: CASTSAQRGEQFF.

At least ten counts were recorded for this clonotype. CDR3 bases: TGTGCCAGCAGTCAGGGACAGGGGTCCGGGGCCAACGTCCTGACTTTC. This sequence encodes CASSQGQGSGANVLTF. This rearrangement joins TRBV12-3 or TRBV12-4 to TRBJ2-6; 10 positions match TRBD1. This CDR3 spans 16 amino acids. J gave up 4 bases and V 5 bases, and 5 bases lay outside the gene matches.

The chain recombines TRBV19 with TRBJ2-7; no firm D call. Trimming stripped 4 bases from V and 5 bases from J, with 12 bases between. The CDR3 length is 13 residues. Germline CDR1 LNHDA, CDR2 SQIVND (reference sequence). The CDR3 DNA follows: TGTGCCAGTAGTACCACCATGTGGGACGAGCAGTACTTC. Translation: CASSTTMWDEQYF.

This clonotype was seen at least ten times. The chain uses TRBV12-3 or TRBV12-4 and TRBJ2-2; TRBD2 might be the D (5 bases). The germline V and J ends were trimmed by 8 bases and 5 bases, with 9 bases remaining between them. The CDR3 has 12 amino acids. The CDR3 bases are TGTGCCAGCGCTCGGGGAACCGGGGAGCTGTTTTTT. Amino acids: CASARGTGELFF.

This clonotype was observed many times. This chain uses TRBV20-1 with TRBJ2-3; D is undetermined. The V gene's germline CDR1 is DFQATT and CDR2 SNEGSKA (reference sequence). CDR3 length equals 12 residues. V shed 6 bases and J shed 6 bases, with 13 bases lying between them. Here the CDR3 DNA reads TGCAGTGCCCAACCGCCGGTCGATACGCAGTATTTT. Translating it yields CSAQPPVDTQYF.

This clonotype was seen ten or more times. CDR3 residues: CASSFALTGGVINEQFF. Here the CDR3 DNA reads TGTGCCAGCAGCTTTGCCTTGACAGGAGGGGTGATCAATGAGCAGTTCTTC. The chain couples TRBV11-2 to TRBJ2-1; possibly TRBD1 or TRBD2 for D (6 bases each). Germline CDR1 SGHAT, CDR2 FQNNGV. There are 17 residues in the CDR3. Trimming took off 3 bases at V and 6 bases at J, with 21 bases between the two ends.

This clonotype was seen a handful of times. The J gene is TRBJ1-1, the V gene TRBV7-2, with D possibly matching TRBD1 (6 bases). Trimming took off 0 bases at V and 1 base at J, with 9 bases between the two ends. In germline, CDR1 is SGHTA, CDR2 FQGNSA. This CDR3 is built from 15 residues. The CDR3 DNA sequence: TGTGCCAGCAGCTTAGCCGGAGGGGGGAACACTGAAGCTTTCTTT. It translates to CASSLAGGGNTEAFF.